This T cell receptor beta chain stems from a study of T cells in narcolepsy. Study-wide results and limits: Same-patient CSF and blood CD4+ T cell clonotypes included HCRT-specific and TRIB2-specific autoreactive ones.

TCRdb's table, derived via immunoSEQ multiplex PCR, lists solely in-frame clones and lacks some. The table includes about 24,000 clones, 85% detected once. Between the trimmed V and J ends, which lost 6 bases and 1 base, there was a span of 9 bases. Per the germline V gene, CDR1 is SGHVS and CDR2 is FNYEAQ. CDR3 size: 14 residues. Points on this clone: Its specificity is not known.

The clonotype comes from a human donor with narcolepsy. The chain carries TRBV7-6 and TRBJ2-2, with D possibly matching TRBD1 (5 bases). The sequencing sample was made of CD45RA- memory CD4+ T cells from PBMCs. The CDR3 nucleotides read TGTGCCAGCAGACGGACACAGAACACCGGGGAGCTGTTTTTT. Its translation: CASRRTQNTGELFF.